What follows describes a single TCR beta chain. Its antigen is not known. This sample stems from a study of CD8+ T cells in alopecia areata. Points from the study as a whole: For lesional scalp, especially alopecia totalis/universalis, clonality was higher than in normal scalp.

From germline, CDR1 is LGHNA and CDR2 YSLEER. The CDR3 has 16 residues. V gave up 0 bases and J gave up 5 bases, with 15 bases separating them. It was cDNA, reverse transcribed from extracted RNA, that served as the sequencing template. TCRdb's table, derived via immunoSEQ multiplex PCR, lists solely in-frame clones and lacks some. Here the sample spans about 64,000 clones, 44% being singletons. Sequenced sample: NKG2D-low CD8+ T cells sorted from blood. V usage is TRBV4-3 and J usage is TRBJ2-3, with D possibly TRBD1 on 6 matching bases. This clonotype was sampled from a human donor with alopecia areata. The CDR3 here is CASSQDWTEAQDTQYF. The CDR3 DNA reads TGCGCCAGCAGCCAAGATTGGACAGAGGCCCAAGATACGCAGTATTTT.